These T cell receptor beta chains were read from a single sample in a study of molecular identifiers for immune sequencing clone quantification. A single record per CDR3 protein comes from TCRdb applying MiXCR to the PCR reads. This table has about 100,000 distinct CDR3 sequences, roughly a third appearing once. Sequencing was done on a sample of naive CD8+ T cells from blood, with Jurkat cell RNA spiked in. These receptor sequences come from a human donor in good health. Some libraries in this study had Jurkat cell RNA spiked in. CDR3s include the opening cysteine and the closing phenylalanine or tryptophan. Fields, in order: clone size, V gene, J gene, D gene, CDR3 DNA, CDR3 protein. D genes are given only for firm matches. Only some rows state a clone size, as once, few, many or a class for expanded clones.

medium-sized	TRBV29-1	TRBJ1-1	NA	TGCAGCGTTGAATCCCCTTCGACCAGTGAAGCTTTCTTT	CSVESPSTSEAFF
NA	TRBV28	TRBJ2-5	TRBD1	TGTGCCAGCAGTTCCGCCTTTGAGGGACAGAGGGAGACCCAGTACTTC	CASSSAFEGQRETQYF
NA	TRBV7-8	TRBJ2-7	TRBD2	TGTGCCAGCAGCTATCCCACTAGCGGCCCCTCCTACGAGCAGTACTTC	CASSYPTSGPSYEQYF
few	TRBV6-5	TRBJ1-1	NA	TGTGCCAGCAGTTACGCTACGAACACTGAAGCTTTCTTT	CASSYATNTEAFF
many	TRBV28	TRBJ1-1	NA	TGTGCCAGCAGTCTTGGTCGCTTTGGGACTGAAGCTTTCTTT	CASSLGRFGTEAFF
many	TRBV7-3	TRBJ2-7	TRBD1	TGTGCCAGCAGCCCTACAGGGGACTCCTACGAGCAGTACTTC	CASSPTGDSYEQYF
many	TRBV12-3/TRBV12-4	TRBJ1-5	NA	TGTGCCAGCAGTTTTTATAGCAATCAGCCCCAGCATTTT	CASSFYSNQPQHF
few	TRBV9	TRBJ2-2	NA	TGTGCCAGCAGCCCCTGGGCCCTGAACACCGGGGAGCTGTTTTTT	CASSPWALNTGELFF
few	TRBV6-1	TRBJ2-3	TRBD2	TGTGCCAGCAGTGGGTTGACTAGCGGGGCTACAGATACGCAGTATTTT	CASSGLTSGATDTQYF
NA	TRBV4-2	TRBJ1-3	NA	TGTGCCAGCAGCCAAGATAGGGCAGCACTCTCTGGAAACACCATATATTTT	CASSQDRAALSGNTIYF
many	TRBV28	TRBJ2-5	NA	TGTGCCAGCAGAGTACAGGGACAAGAGACCCAGTACTTC	CASRVQGQETQYF
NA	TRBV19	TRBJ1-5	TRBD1	TGTGCCAGTAGTACCGACAGGGGCCTCGTGCTTAAGCCCCAGCATTTT	CASSTDRGLVLKPQHF
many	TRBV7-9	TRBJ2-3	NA	TGTGCCAGCAGCTTAGTCGCAGGGACAGATACGCAGTATTTT	CASSLVAGTDTQYF
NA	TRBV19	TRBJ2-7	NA	TGTGCCAGTACGGGCCTACTGCTTGTTAGAGGCGAGCAGTACTTC	CASTGLLLVRGEQYF
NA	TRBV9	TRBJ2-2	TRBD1	TGTGCCAGCAGCACAAACCGACAGGGGGCGACCACCGGGGAGCTGTTTTTT	CASSTNRQGATTGELFF
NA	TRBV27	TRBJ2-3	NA	TGTGCCAGCAGTCCTTACGGCCCCACTAGCACAGATACGCAGTATTTT	CASSPYGPTSTDTQYF
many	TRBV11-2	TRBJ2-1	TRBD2	TGTGCCAGCAGCTTAAGGTCTAGCGGCCGAAATGAGCAGTTCTTC	CASSLRSSGRNEQFF
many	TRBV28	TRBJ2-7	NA	TGTGCCAGCAGTTCCGCCAGGGGCCCCTACGAGCAGTACTTC	CASSSARGPYEQYF
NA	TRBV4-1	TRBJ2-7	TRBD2	TGCGCCAGCAGCCCTATAGCGGGAGGGCCCTACGAGCAGTGCTTC	CASSPIAGGPYEQCF
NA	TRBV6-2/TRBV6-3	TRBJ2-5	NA	TGTGCCAGCATCCAGGGGCGAGCAGAGACCCAGTACTTC	CASIQGRAETQYF
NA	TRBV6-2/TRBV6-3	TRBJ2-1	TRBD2	TGTGCCAGCAGTCAACTTCCCGGACTAGCGACCTCCTACAATGAGCAGTTCTTC	CASSQLPGLATSYNEQFF
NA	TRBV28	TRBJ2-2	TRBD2	TGTGCCAGCAGATGGGCGGGACTAAACACCGGGGAGCTGTTTTTT	CASRWAGLNTGELFF
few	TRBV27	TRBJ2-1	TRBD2	TGTGCCAGCAGTCGACCAGGACTAGCGGGAAACAATGAGCAGTTCTTC	CASSRPGLAGNNEQFF
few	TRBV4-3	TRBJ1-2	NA	TGCGCCAGCAGAGGCGGAGCAGGGGACTATGGCTACACCTTC	CASRGGAGDYGYTF
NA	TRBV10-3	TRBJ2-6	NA	TGTGCCATCAGTGAGTCGAGAGTAGGTGGGGCCAACGTCCTGACTTTC	CAISESRVGGANVLTF
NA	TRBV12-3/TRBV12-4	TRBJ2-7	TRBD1	TGTGCCAGCAGACAGGGACAGGGGTTTTTCTACGAGCAGTACTTC	CASRQGQGFFYEQYF
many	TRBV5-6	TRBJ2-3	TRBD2	TGTGCCAGCAGCTTGATGAGCGGGAGGGTGACTAGCACAGATACGCAGTATTTT	CASSLMSGRVTSTDTQYF
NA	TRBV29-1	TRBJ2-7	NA	TGCAGCGTTCTTACAGACAGCTCCTACGAGCAGTACTTC	CSVLTDSSYEQYF
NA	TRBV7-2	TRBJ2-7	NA	TGTGCCAGCGGCTTGGGTACGGGGGCCTACGAGCAGTACTTC	CASGLGTGAYEQYF
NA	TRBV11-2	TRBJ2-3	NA	TGTGCCAGCGGCGGTTTCACAGATACGCAGTATTTT	CASGGFTDTQYF
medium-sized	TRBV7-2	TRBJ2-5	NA	TGTGCCAGCAGCTTAGGTACGGGATCTCTGGAAGAGACCCAGTACTTC	CASSLGTGSLEETQYF